Listed here are 26 T cell receptor beta chains from one sample, sequenced in a study of T cell responses to AZD1222 COVID-19 vaccine. Generated by immunoSEQ multiplex PCR, the TCRdb table keeps only in-frame clones and is missing some. The repertoire holds roughly 180,000 clones, 90% to 95% seen once, with about 9% in the top ten. The sequenced sample was peripheral blood, obtained on day 0 of AZD1222 vaccination. These receptors were obtained from an adult in good health.

The V call is TRBV2, the J call TRBJ2-7; possibly TRBD2 for D (5 bases). This CDR3 region has 18 residues. CDR1 and CDR2 (germline): SNHLY, FYNNEI. The V end lost 0 bases, the J end lost 2 bases, and 20 bases lay between the germline ends. The CDR3 spells CASSEALRGSAPAYEQYF. For the CDR3, the DNA is TGTGCCAGCAGTGAAGCGCTTCGTGGGAGTGCGCCAGCCTACGAGCAGTACTTC.

The chain links TRBV9 to TRBJ2-7, with TRBD1 matching over 9 bases. The CDR3 runs 14 residues. V shed 0 bases, J shed 4 bases, and the junction held 2 bases outside the gene matches. Germline values: CDR1 SGDLS, CDR2 YYNGEE. The CDR3 reads CASSVVGTGYEQYF. Here the CDR3 DNA reads TGTGCCAGCAGCGTAGTTGGGACAGGGTACGAGCAGTACTTC.

The chain is built from TRBV28 and TRBJ1-5, with TRBD1 identical over 11 bases. Germline trimming cut 7 bases from V and 5 bases from J; bases unmatched to any gene: 7. The CDR3 extends over 15 amino acids. Germline V gene sequence: CDR1 MDHEN, CDR2 SYDVKM. DNA for the CDR3: TGTGCCAGCATAACCGGGACAGGGGGGGATCAGCCCCAGCATTTT. This translates into CASITGTGGDQPQHF.

The chain joins TRBV6-5 to TRBJ1-1; D is undetermined. The CDR3 consists of 15 residues. V shed 1 base and J shed 1 base, with 10 bases lying between them. Germline loops: CDR1 MNHEY, CDR2 SVGAGI. This CDR3 is CASSYWREANTEAFF. CDR3 DNA sequence: TGTGCCAGCAGTTACTGGAGAGAGGCGAACACTGAAGCTTTCTTT.

CDR3 sequence reads: CAWSTRRGDTEAFF. DNA for the CDR3: TGTGCCTGGAGTACCAGGCGAGGGGACACTGAAGCTTTCTTT. The V and J genes are TRBV30 and TRBJ1-1, with D possibly TRBD1 on 5 matching bases. Trimming took off 2 bases at V and 3 bases at J, with 13 bases between the two ends. The CDR3 length is 14 residues. CDR1 and CDR2 (germline): GTSNPN, SVGIG (reference sequence).

The chain combines TRBV29-1 with TRBJ1-2, with no clear D. CDR3 length equals 12 residues. Germline loops: CDR1 SQVTM, CDR2 ANQGSEA. With 4 bases removed from V and 0 bases from J, the gap between germline ends came to 6 bases. In DNA form, the CDR3 reads TGCAGCGTTGTCCTGGCTAACTATGGCTACACCTTC. This codes for CSVVLANYGYTF.

J is TRBJ1-2 and V is TRBV5-1; D possibly corresponds to TRBD1 (6 bases). The ends were cut back, 4 bases at V and 2 bases at J, with 9 bases in the middle. This CDR3 contains 13 residues. CDR1 is SGHRS and CDR2 is YFSETQ in the germline V gene. CDR3 DNA: TGCGCCAGCAGCAAAGGACAGAACTATGGCTACACCTTC. Protein product: CASSKGQNYGYTF.

J is TRBJ2-2 and V is TRBV3-1 (or the pseudogene TRBV3-2); D is unclear. Germline V gives CDR1 LGHDT, CDR2 YNNKEL (reference sequence). V was cut by 4 bases and J by 7 bases, with 13 bases left in between. This CDR3 spans 14 amino acids. CDR3 sequence reads: CASSLLGRNGELFF. The CDR3 bases are TGTGCCAGCAGCCTTCTCGGACGTAACGGGGAGCTGTTTTTT.

CDR3 sequence: CASSIRGRGTEAFF. For the CDR3, the DNA is TGTGCCAGCAGCATCAGGGGGCGAGGTACTGAAGCTTTCTTT. This sequence joins TRBV5-4 and TRBJ1-1; 8 bases agree with TRBD1. This CDR3 region has 14 residues. CDR1 and CDR2 from the germline V gene are SGHNT and YYREEE (reference sequence). V gave up 4 bases and J gave up 5 bases; unmatched junction bases: 7.

The chain combines TRBV6-5 with TRBJ1-1; 7 bases fit TRBD1. Trimming removed 7 bases from V and 6 bases from J; junction bases left unmatched: 2. CDR1 is MNHEY, CDR2 SVGAGI, per germline. The CDR3 is made up of 11 amino acids. CDR3 nucleotide sequence: TGTGCCAGCAAAACAGGGGCTGAAGCTTTCTTT. This gives the protein CASKTGAEAFF.

This clone turned up a few times. The V gene is TRBV21-1, the J gene TRBJ2-7; the table's TRBD2 call for D was not verified on the DNA. TRBV21-1 is recorded as a pseudogene. The CDR3 spans 14 residues. CDR3 bases: TGTGCCAGCAGCACCCGACTAGAGTTTTACGAGCAGTACTTC. Protein: CASSTRLEFYEQYF.

The rearrangement links TRBV28 to TRBJ1-2; 7 bases are shared with TRBD1. V lost 7 bases, J lost 1 base, and 12 bases stayed unmatched. The CDR3 contains 16 residues. From germline, CDR1 is MDHEN and CDR2 SYDVKM. Written as DNA, the CDR3 is TGTGCCAGCACCACGCCGCGGACAGGAATTAACTATGGCTACACCTTC. It codes for CASTTPRTGINYGYTF.

V and J are TRBV7-9 and TRBJ1-2; the D gene is possibly TRBD1 (6 bases). Germline CDR1 is SEHNR and CDR2 is FQNEAQ (reference sequence). The V end was cut by 5 bases, the J end by 4 bases, with 20 bases between. This CDR3 has 16 amino acids. CDR3 DNA sequence: TGTGCCAGCAGCCTCGAGGGGGGGCGGCCTAGCTATGGCTACACCTTC. This encodes CASSLEGGRPSYGYTF.

The V gene is TRBV11-2, the J gene TRBJ2-7; no reliable D call. The CDR3 is 13 amino acids. Trimming left V 5 bases short and J 2 bases short, with 10 bases between. CDR1 and CDR2 (germline): SGHAT, FQNNGV. CDR3: CASSPDGPYEQYF. CDR3 nucleotides: TGTGCCAGCAGCCCGGATGGCCCCTACGAGCAGTACTTC.

The chain employs TRBV4-3 and TRBJ2-6; 7 nucleotides agree with TRBD1. Losses at the gene ends were 3 bases for V and 3 bases for J; bases not matched to a gene: 8. The germline gives CDR1 LGHNA, CDR2 YSLEER. This CDR3 spans 17 amino acids. As DNA, the CDR3 is TGCGCCAGCAGCCAGGTTACAGGGGTCGGTGGGGCCAACGTCCTGACTTTC. Translated, it gives CASSQVTGVGGANVLTF.

The chain employs TRBV28 and TRBJ2-7; TRBD1 might be the D (6 bases). V was clipped by 5 bases and J by 3 bases, with 20 bases between them. Germline CDR1 reads MDHEN; CDR2 reads SYDVKM. The CDR3 length is 16 residues. The CDR3 is CASSRSPRTANYEQYF. The CDR3 nucleotides read TGTGCCAGCAGTAGGAGTCCCCGGACAGCTAACTACGAGCAGTACTTC.

The chain links TRBV14 to TRBJ2-7, with D perhaps matching TRBD2 (6 bases). V was cut by 0 bases and J by 3 bases, with 12 bases left in between. In germline, CDR1 is SGHDN, CDR2 FVKESK. The CDR3 contains 15 residues. The CDR3 sequence: CASSQELAPSYEQYF. CDR3 in DNA: TGTGCCAGCAGCCAAGAACTAGCCCCAAGCTACGAGCAGTACTTC.

The rearrangement joins TRBV28 to TRBJ1-2; TRBD1 might be the D (5 bases). Germline loops: CDR1 MDHEN, CDR2 SYDVKM. The CDR3 totals 12 residues. V was trimmed by 6 bases and J by 9 bases, leaving 14 bases between them. CDR3 DNA: TGTGCCAGCAGCCCCCCAGGGTTTAGCTACACCTTC. Translated: CASSPPGFSYTF.

Written as DNA, the CDR3 is TGTGCCACCAGTGGCCCCCAAGGGGAACGAAATGAAGCTTTCTTT. Translation: CATSGPQGERNEAFF. The genes are TRBV24-1 and TRBJ1-1; the D gene is possibly TRBD1 (5 bases). This CDR3 has 15 residues. V lost 5 bases, J lost 7 bases, and 19 bases lay in between. Germline CDR1 and CDR2: KGHDR and SFDVKD.

This clone has a single count. The rearrangement uses TRBV2 and TRBJ1-2; perhaps TRBD1 as D (6 bases). Per the germline V gene, CDR1 is SNHLY and CDR2 is FYNNEI. The V end was cut by 9 bases, the J end by 7 bases, with 21 bases between. This CDR3 contains 14 residues. The CDR3 sequence is CASPPDSSLRGYTF. The CDR3, as DNA: TGTGCCAGTCCTCCGGACAGTTCTCTTCGTGGCTACACCTTC.

The rearrangement joins TRBV19 to TRBJ1-5; D is possibly TRBD1 (5 bases). The CDR3 totals 15 residues. Germline V gene data show CDR1 as LNHDA and CDR2 as SQIVND (reference sequence). The ends were cut back, 5 bases at V and 8 bases at J, with 19 bases in the middle. The CDR3, as DNA: TGTGCCAGTAGTCCGCGAAGGGGCCGGGGCGAGCCCCAGCATTTT. This codes for CASSPRRGRGEPQHF.

The CDR3 region has the DNA TGTGCCAGCAGGGCGACAGGCCTGAACACTGAAGCTTTCTTT. Its translation: CASRATGLNTEAFF. V gene TRBV28 combines with J gene TRBJ1-1; D is possibly TRBD1 (6 bases). CDR1 and CDR2 (germline): MDHEN, SYDVKM. The CDR3 spans 14 residues. Trimming cost V 6 bases and J 0 bases, with 11 bases left between them. Supplemented by reference TRBV28 and TRBJ1-1, the full variable domain reads DVKVTQSSRYLVKRTGEKVFLECVQDMDHENMFWYRQDPGLGLRLIYFSYDVKMKEKGDIPEGYSVSREKKERFSLILESASTNQTSMYLCASRATGLNTEAFFGQGTRLTVV.

The CDR3 DNA reads as TGTGCCAGCAGTTTCGACATTCCGGGACGGAGACAAGAGACCCAGTACTTC. Residues: CASSFDIPGRRQETQYF. The chain recombines TRBV28 with TRBJ2-5; D may correspond to TRBD1 or TRBD2 (5 bases each). The CDR3 is 17 amino acids. CDR1 and CDR2 from the germline V gene are MDHEN and SYDVKM. Trimming took off 3 bases at V and 2 bases at J, with 19 bases between the two ends.

The chain employs TRBV5-1 and TRBJ1-2, with D possibly TRBD1 on 5 matching bases. The CDR3 covers 14 residues. The germline CDR1 and CDR2 sequences are SGHRS and YFSETQ. V dropped 5 bases and J dropped 3 bases, with 14 bases sitting between them. CDR3 residues: CASSGGAYDYGYTF. CDR3 nucleotides: TGCGCCAGCAGTGGAGGGGCCTACGACTATGGCTACACCTTC.

The genes are TRBV5-1 and TRBJ1-1; D not certain. Germline V gene data show CDR1 as SGHRS and CDR2 as YFSETQ. CDR3 length equals 15 residues. V was pared by 4 bases and J by 1 base, with 14 bases between. DNA of the CDR3: TGCGCCAGCAGCAAGGACCATTTAGGGAACACTGAAGCTTTCTTT. It encodes CASSKDHLGNTEAFF.

V gene TRBV23-1 combines with J gene TRBJ2-7; D is unclear. TRBV23-1 is labeled an ORF, and its function is uncertain. This CDR3 region has 17 residues. Trimming removed 2 bases at V and 0 bases at J, with 17 bases between. The CDR3 sequence is CASSQPVVRERSYEQYF. The CDR3 coding sequence is TGCGCCAGCAGTCAACCCGTCGTCAGAGAGCGCTCCTACGAGCAGTACTTC.